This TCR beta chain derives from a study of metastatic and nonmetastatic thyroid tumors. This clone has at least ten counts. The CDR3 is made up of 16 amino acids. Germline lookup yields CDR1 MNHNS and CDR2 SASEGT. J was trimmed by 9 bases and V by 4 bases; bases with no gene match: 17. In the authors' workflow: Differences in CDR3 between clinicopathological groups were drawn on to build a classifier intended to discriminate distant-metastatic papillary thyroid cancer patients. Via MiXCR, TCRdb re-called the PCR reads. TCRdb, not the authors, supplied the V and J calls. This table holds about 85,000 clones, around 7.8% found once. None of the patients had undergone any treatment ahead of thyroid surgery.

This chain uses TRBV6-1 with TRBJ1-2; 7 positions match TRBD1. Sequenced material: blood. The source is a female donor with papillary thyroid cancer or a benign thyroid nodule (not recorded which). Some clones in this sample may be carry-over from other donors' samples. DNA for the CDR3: TGTGCCAGCAGTGGAGTGGCAGGGGGGCCCTACGGTAGCTACACCTTC. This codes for CASSGVAGGPYGSYTF.